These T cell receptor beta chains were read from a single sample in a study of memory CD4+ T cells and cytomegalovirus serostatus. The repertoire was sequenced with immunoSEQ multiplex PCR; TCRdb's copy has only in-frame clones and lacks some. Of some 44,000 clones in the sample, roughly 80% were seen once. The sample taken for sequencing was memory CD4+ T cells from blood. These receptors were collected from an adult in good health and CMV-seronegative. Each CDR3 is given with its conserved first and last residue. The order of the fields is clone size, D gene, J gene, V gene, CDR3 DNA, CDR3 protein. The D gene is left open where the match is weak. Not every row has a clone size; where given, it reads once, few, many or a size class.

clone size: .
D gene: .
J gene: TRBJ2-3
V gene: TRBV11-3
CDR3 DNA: TGTGCCAGCAGCTTAGAAGACTCCGTTGATATGGATACGCAGTATTTT
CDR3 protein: CASSLEDSVDMDTQYF

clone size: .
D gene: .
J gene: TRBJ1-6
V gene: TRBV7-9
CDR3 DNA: TGTGCCAGCAGCTTTCCCGGGCCGCGAGGCCCAGATTCACCCCTCCACTTT
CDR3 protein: CASSFPGPRGPDSPLHF

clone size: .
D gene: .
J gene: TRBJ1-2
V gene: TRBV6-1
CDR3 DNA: TGTGCCAGCAGTGAACTGGGTGTTCGGGTAGGAGGCTACACCTTC
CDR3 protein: CASSELGVRVGGYTF

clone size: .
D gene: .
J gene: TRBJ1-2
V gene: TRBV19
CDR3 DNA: TGTGCCAGTAGTAAAACAGTGAGGGACTATGGCTACACCTTC
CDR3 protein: CASSKTVRDYGYTF

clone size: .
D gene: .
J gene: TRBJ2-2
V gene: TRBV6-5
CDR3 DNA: TGTGCCAGCAGTTTACGCCCGGGTCAAGACACCGGGGAGCTGTTTTTT
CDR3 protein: CASSLRPGQDTGELFF

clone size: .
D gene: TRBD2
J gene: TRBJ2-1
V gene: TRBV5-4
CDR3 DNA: TGTGCCAGCAGCTTGGGGGGACTAGCGGGGTTTGATGAGCAGTTCTTC
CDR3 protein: CASSLGGLAGFDEQFF

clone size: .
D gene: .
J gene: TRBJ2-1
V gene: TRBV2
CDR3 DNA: TGTGCCAGCAGTGCCCCCGAGAGCGGCAATGAGCAGTTCTTC
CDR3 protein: CASSAPESGNEQFF

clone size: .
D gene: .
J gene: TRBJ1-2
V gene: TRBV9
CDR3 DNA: TGTGCCAGCAGCTCCCGACTTGGCTACACCTTC
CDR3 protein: CASSSRLGYTF

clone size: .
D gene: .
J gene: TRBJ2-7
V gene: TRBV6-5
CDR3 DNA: TGTGCCAGCAGTCCTGGGGTTCGGTACGAGCAGTACTTC
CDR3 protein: CASSPGVRYEQYF

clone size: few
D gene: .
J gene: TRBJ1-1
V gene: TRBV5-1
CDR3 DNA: TGCGCCAGCAGCTTGGGGCCGGGGGGAAGGGGCCTGAACACTGAAGCTTTCTTT
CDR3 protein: CASSLGPGGRGLNTEAFF

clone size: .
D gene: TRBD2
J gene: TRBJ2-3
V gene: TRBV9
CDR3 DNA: TGTGCCAGCAGCGAAGCGGGGGGCAGCACAGATACGCAGTATTTT
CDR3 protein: CASSEAGGSTDTQYF

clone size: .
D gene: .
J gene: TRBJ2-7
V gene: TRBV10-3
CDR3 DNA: TGTGCCTCCAACGTGGGGCTCGACCGACCCTCAACGGAGCAGTACTTC
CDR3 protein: CASNVGLDRPSTEQYF

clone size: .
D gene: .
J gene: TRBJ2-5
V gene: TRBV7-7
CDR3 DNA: TGTGCCAGCAGCCCCGTTTCAGGGCAAGAGACCCAGTACTTC
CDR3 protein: CASSPVSGQETQYF

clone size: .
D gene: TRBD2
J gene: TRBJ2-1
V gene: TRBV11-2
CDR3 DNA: TGTGCCAGCAGCTTCTTAGCGGGGGAAAAAAATGAGCAGTTCTTC
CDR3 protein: CASSFLAGEKNEQFF

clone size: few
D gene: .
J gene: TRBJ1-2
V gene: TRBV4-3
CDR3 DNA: TGCGCCAGCAGCCAAGATCGGGGAGGGCCCTATGGCTACACCTTC
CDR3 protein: CASSQDRGGPYGYTF

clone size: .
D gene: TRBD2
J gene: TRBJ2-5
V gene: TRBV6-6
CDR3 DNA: TGTGCCAGCAGCCTGGGACTAGCGGGGAAAGAGACCCAGTACTTC
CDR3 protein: CASSLGLAGKETQYF

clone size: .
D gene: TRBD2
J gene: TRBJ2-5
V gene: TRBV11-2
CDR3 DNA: TGTGCCAGCTCCAGACTAGCGGGGCGTAGCCAAGAGACCCAGTACTTC
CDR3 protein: CASSRLAGRSQETQYF

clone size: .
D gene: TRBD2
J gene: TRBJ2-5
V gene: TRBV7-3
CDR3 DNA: TGTGCCAGCAGCTTCGGGCGGGAGGAGACCCAGTACTTC
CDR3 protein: CASSFGREETQYF

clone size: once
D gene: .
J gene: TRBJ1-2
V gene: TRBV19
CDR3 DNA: TGTGCCAGTAGGTCTCGTTCCTGGGACTATGGCTACACCTTC
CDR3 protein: CASRSRSWDYGYTF

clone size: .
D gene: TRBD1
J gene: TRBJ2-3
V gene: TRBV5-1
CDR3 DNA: TGCGCCAGCAGCTTGAGTCGACAGGGTATCGGCACAGATACGCAGTATTTT
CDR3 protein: CASSLSRQGIGTDTQYF

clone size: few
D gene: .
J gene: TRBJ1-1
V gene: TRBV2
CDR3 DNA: TGTGCCAACAGGGAAAACACTGAAGCTTTCTTT
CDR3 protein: CANRENTEAFF

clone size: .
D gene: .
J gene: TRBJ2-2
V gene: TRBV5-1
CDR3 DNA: TGCGCCAGCAGCTCCGAGGCTAACACCGGGGAGCTGTTTTTT
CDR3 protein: CASSSEANTGELFF

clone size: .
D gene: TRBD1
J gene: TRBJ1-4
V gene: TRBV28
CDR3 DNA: TGTGCCAGCACTACAGGGGGGAACAATGAAAAACTGTTTTTT
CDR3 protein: CASTTGGNNEKLFF

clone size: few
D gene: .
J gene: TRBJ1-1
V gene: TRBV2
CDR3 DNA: TGTGCCAGCAGTAGAGGGACCACAAGGGACACTGAAGCTTTCTTT
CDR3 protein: CASSRGTTRDTEAFF

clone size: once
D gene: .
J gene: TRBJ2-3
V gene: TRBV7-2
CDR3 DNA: TGTGCCAGCAGCTTGTCGGGGGCAGATACGCAGTATTTT
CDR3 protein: CASSLSGADTQYF

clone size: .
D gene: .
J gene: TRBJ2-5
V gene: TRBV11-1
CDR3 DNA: TGTGCCAGCAGCTTAGAAGGAGGGATGGAGACCCAGTACTTC
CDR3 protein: CASSLEGGMETQYF

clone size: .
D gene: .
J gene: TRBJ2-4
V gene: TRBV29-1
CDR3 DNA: TGCAGCGGGGCTGTCGGGAACATTCAGTACTTC
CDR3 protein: CSGAVGNIQYF

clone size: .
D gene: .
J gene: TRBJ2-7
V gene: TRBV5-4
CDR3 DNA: TGTGCCAGCAGCTTGGGTCAGGGCTTCTACGAGCAGTACTTC
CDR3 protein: CASSLGQGFYEQYF

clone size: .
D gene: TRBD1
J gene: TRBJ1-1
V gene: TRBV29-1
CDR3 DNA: TGCAGCGTTGAGGGGACAGTCCTTGAAGCTTTCTTT
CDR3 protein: CSVEGTVLEAFF

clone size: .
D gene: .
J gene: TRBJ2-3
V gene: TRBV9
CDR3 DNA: TGTGCCAGCAGCCTGACGGGGACCGACAGCACAGATACGCAGTATTTT
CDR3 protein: CASSLTGTDSTDTQYF

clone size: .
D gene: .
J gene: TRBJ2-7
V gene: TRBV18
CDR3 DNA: TGTGCCAGCTCACCAGCTCCTAGCGCCCACGAGCAGTACTTC
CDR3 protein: CASSPAPSAHEQYF

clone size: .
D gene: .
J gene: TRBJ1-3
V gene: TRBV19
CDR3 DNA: TGTGCCAGTAGTATATCCGAGGGGGTCCTGGGAAACACCATATATTTT
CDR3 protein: CASSISEGVLGNTIYF

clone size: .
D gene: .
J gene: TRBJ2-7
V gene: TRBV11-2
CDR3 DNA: TGTGCCAGCAGCTTGTCTCACATTTCCTACGAGCAGTACTTC
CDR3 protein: CASSLSHISYEQYF

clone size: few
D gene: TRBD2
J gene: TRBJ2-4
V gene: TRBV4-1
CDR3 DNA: TGCGCCAGCAGCCAAGATTTGAAGCGGGGGGGCCGTGTCCTAAACATTCAGTACTTC
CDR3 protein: CASSQDLKRGGRVLNIQYF

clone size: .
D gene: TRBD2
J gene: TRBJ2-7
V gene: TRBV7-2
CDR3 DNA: TGTGCCAGCAGCTTGTCGACTAGCGGGGTTCTCGAGCAGTACTTC
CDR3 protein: CASSLSTSGVLEQYF

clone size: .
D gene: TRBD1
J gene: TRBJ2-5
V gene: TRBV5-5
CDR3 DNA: TGTGCCAGCAGCGCTACAGGGGGCCCGGAGACCCAGTACTTC
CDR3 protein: CASSATGGPETQYF

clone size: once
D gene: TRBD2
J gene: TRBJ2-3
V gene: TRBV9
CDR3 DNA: TGTGCCAGCAGCGATATGAGCGGGGGGGCGGATACGCAGTATTTT
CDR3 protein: CASSDMSGGADTQYF

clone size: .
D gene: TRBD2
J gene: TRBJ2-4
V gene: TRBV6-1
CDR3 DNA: TGTGCCAGCAGTGAACGGACCCTCGGACTAGCGGGGCTATCCAAAAACATTCAGTACTTC
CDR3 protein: CASSERTLGLAGLSKNIQYF

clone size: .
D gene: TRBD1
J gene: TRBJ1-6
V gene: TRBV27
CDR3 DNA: TGTGCCAGCAGTTTATGGGGACAGGGGGCTAGCTCCTATAATTCACCCCTCCACTTT
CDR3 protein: CASSLWGQGASSYNSPLHF

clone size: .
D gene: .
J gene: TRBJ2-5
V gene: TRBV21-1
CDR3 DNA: TGTGCCAGCAGCAAGGGGAGCGAGGGGCCCCAAGAGACCCAGTACTTC
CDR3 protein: CASSKGSEGPQETQYF

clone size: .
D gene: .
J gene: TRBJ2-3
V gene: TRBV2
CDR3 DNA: TGTGCCAGCAGAAGGGACAAATGGAGCACAGATACGCAGTATTTT
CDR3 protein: CASRRDKWSTDTQYF

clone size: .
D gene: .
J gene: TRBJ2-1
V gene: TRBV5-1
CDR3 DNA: TGCGCCAGCAGCCAGAGGGTGGCACCGGGTCACAATGAGCAGTTCTTC
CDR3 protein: CASSQRVAPGHNEQFF

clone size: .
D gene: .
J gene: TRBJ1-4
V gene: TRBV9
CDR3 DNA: TGTGCCAGCAGCGGGGCCGAGGGACGAAAGGGAGAAAAACTGTTTTTT
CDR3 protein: CASSGAEGRKGEKLFF

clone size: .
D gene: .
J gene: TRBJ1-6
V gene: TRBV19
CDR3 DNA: TGTGCCAGTAGTAGGGGCATTCCTTCACCCCTCCACTTT
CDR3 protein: CASSRGIPSPLHF

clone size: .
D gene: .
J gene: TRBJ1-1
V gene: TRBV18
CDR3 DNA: TGTGCCAGCTCCCTTACGAACACTGAAGCTTTCTTT
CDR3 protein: CASSLTNTEAFF

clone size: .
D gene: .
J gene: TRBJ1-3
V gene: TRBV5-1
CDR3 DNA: TGCGCCAGCAGCTTGGGGCAGAACCTCATAGGAAACACCATATATTTT
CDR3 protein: CASSLGQNLIGNTIYF

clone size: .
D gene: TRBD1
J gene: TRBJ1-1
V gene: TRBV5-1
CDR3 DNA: TGCGCCAGCAGCCGCGGGGCAGGGGGAGAAGCTTTCTTT
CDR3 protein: CASSRGAGGEAFF

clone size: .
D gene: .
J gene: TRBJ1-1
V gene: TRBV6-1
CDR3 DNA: TGTGCCAGCACCCGAGAGGGCTTCCAAGAAGCTTTCTTT
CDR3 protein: CASTREGFQEAFF

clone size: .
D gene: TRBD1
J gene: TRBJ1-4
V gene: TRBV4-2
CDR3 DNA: TGTGCCAGCAGCCCATCGGACAGGGCTAATGAAAAACTGTTTTTT
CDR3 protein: CASSPSDRANEKLFF

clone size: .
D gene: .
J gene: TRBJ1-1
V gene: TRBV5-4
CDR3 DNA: TGTGCCAGCAGCCCGGGACTTCTACGGGGCACTGAAGCTTTCTTT
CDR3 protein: CASSPGLLRGTEAFF